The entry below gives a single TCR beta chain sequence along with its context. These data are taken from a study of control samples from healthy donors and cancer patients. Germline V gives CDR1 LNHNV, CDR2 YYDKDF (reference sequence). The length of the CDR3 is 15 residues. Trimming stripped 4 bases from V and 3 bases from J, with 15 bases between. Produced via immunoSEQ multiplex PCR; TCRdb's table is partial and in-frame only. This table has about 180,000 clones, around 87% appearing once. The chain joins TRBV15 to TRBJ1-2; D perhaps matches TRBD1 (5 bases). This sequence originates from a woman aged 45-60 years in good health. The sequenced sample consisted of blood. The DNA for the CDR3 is TGTGCCACCAGCATTCTAAGGGGCGGACACTATGGCTACACCTTC. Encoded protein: CATSILRGGHYGYTF.